This T cell receptor beta chain appears in the sequencing data of a study of T cell responses to AZD1222 COVID-19 vaccine. Points from the study as a whole: Baseline seropositivity characterized only six AZD1222 recipients.

In the case of this clone: Antigen: not known.

Deletions cut 3 bases from V and 0 bases from J, with 12 bases between. Germline-derived CDR1 and CDR2 are KGHSH and LQKENI. CDR3 length: 16 amino acids. Generated by immunoSEQ multiplex PCR, the TCRdb table keeps only in-frame clones and is missing some. This sample carries around 130,000 clones, around 90% of them seen once, and the ten largest clones take 7.6%. The J gene is TRBJ1-5, the V gene TRBV18; D unresolved. The sample consisted of peripheral blood, taken on day 0 of AZD1222 vaccination. This TCR was recovered from an adult in good health. The CDR3 region has the DNA TGTGCCAGCTCACCTCAATCTCCGGGTAGCAATCAGCCCCAGCATTTT. This gives the protein CASSPQSPGSNQPQHF.